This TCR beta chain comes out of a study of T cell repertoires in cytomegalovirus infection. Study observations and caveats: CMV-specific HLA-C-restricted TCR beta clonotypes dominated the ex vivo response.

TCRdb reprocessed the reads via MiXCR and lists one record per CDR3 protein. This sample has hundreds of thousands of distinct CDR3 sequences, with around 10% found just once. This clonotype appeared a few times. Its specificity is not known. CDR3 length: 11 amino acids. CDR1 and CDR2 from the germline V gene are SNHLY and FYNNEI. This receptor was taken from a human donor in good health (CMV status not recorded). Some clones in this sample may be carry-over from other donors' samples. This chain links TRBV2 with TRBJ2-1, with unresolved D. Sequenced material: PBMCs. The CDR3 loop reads CGGKSYNEQFF. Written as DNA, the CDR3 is TGTGGCGGAAAATCCTACAATGAGCAGTTCTTC.